The 28 T cell receptor beta chains below were found in one sample sequenced in a study of CD8+ T cells in alopecia areata. Once RNA had been extracted, it was reverse transcribed into cDNA to act as the sequencing template. Using immunoSEQ multiplex PCR, the repertoire was profiled, and TCRdb retains in-frame clones only, with some absent. The sample carries 150,000 or so clones, 47% recorded once. The sequenced sample consisted of CD4+ T cells sorted from blood. Receptors originate from a human donor with alopecia areata.

This chain uses TRBV29-1 with TRBJ1-1, with D maybe TRBD1 (5 bases). The V gene's germline CDR1 is SQVTM and CDR2 ANQGSEA. This CDR3 is 16 amino acids long. Trimming shortened V by 7 bases and J by 0 bases, and 21 bases separated the two germline ends. The CDR3 here is CSAKAMGDYMNTEAFF. The CDR3 DNA reads TGCAGCGCTAAAGCTATGGGGGACTACATGAACACTGAAGCTTTCTTT.

The genes are TRBV6-6 and TRBJ1-3; D not resolved. This CDR3 is 16 amino acids long. The V gene's germline CDR1 is MNHNY and CDR2 SVGAGI (reference sequence). V shed 4 bases and J shed 0 bases, with 13 bases lying between them. The CDR3 DNA reads as TGTGCCAGCAGTTTACCGGGGTCCCTCTCTGGAAACACCATATATTTT. The encoded protein is CASSLPGSLSGNTIYF.

The chain links TRBV6-5 to TRBJ1-1; 7 bases line up with TRBD1. Germline V gene data show CDR1 as MNHEY and CDR2 as SVGAGI. V was pared by 6 bases and J by 3 bases, with 7 bases of the junction left unmatched. CDR3 length equals 14 residues. As DNA, the CDR3 is TGTGCCAGCAGAGACAGGGTGTGGGACACTGAAGCTTTCTTT. Amino acids: CASRDRVWDTEAFF.

This clone showed up just a few times. This chain uses TRBV30 with TRBJ2-1; no firm D call. CDR3 length equals 12 residues. Germline assignment: CDR1 GTSNPN and CDR2 SVGIG (reference sequence). V gave up 2 bases and J gave up 4 bases, with 6 bases separating them. The CDR3 region is CAWSYSYNEQFF. The CDR3 coding sequence is TGTGCCTGGAGTTATAGTTACAATGAGCAGTTCTTC.

In this sample, this clone turned up a few times. The V call is TRBV19, the J call TRBJ2-5, with D maybe TRBD2 (6 bases). CDR3 size: 14 residues. Trimming took off 4 bases at V and 4 bases at J, with 13 bases between the two ends. The V gene's germline CDR1 is LNHDA and CDR2 SQIVND (reference sequence). In DNA form, the CDR3 reads TGTGCCAGTAGTACCAGCGGGCGTAGAGAGACCCAGTACTTC. Its translation is CASSTSGRRETQYF.

The chain carries TRBV2 and TRBJ2-1; D perhaps matches TRBD1 (5 bases). Germline V gives CDR1 SNHLY, CDR2 FYNNEI. V was clipped by 6 bases and J by 0 bases, with 12 bases between them. The CDR3 is 15 amino acids. The CDR3 is CASRAQGLSYNEQFF. CDR3 coding DNA: TGTGCCAGCAGGGCCCAGGGCCTCTCCTACAATGAGCAGTTCTTC.

CDR3 DNA: TGCGCCAGCAGCTTGGCCCCGGGCGAACTCAATCAGCCCCAGCATTTT. Translation gives CASSLAPGELNQPQHF. The rearrangement uses TRBV5-1 and TRBJ1-5; D is unclear. Trimming took off 0 bases at V and 3 bases at J, with 13 bases between the two ends. The germline V gene has CDR1 SGHRS and CDR2 YFSETQ. The CDR3 runs 16 residues.

CDR3 region: CAWRSPHPYEQYF. DNA for the CDR3: TGTGCCTGGAGGAGTCCGCACCCCTACGAGCAGTACTTC. The V call is TRBV30, the J call TRBJ2-7; D not resolved. Trimming took off 3 bases at V and 2 bases at J, with 11 bases between the two ends. Germline V lookup: CDR1 GTSNPN, CDR2 SVGIG (reference sequence). The CDR3 consists of 13 residues.

The rearrangement links TRBV30 to TRBJ1-4, with D possibly being TRBD1 (5 bases). V shed 2 bases and J shed 7 bases, with 11 bases lying between them. The CDR3 sequence is 13 residues long. CDR1 is GTSNPN, CDR2 SVGIG, per germline (reference sequence). The CDR3: CAWSRDVGEKLFF. CDR3 bases: TGTGCCTGGAGTAGGGACGTCGGTGAAAAACTGTTTTTT.

This clone was found a few times. The chain carries TRBV9 and TRBJ2-1; 8 nucleotides align to TRBD2. With 0 bases clipped from V and 5 bases from J, the junction kept 7 bases outside the gene matches. There are 16 residues in the CDR3. Germline CDR1 SGDLS, CDR2 YYNGEE. The CDR3 reads CASSVGVTSGDNEQFF. Written as DNA, the CDR3 is TGTGCCAGCAGCGTAGGCGTTACTAGCGGTGACAATGAGCAGTTCTTC.

The sample holds a few counts of this clone. The chain uses TRBV29-1 and TRBJ1-2; D call uncertain. The germline V gene has CDR1 SQVTM and CDR2 ANQGSEA. With 2 bases removed from V and 5 bases from J, the gap between germline ends came to 12 bases. This CDR3 contains 13 residues. The CDR3 reads CSVEIRLSYGYTF. In DNA form, the CDR3 reads TGCAGCGTTGAAATAAGACTCTCATATGGCTACACCTTC.

The chain combines TRBV4-1 with TRBJ1-2; D ambiguous. CDR3 length: 13 residues. Per the germline V gene, CDR1 is MGHRA and CDR2 is YSYEKL. Trimming stripped 6 bases from V and 2 bases from J, with 10 bases between. The CDR3 region is CASRETANYGYTF. CDR3 nucleotide sequence: TGCGCCAGCAGGGAGACGGCGAACTATGGCTACACCTTC.

The J gene is TRBJ1-1, the V gene TRBV29-1, with no clear D. This CDR3 is 11 amino acids long. Germline lookup yields CDR1 SQVTM and CDR2 ANQGSEA. V was pared by 4 bases and J by 8 bases, with 11 bases between. The CDR3 DNA reads as TGCAGCGTTGCGGCGGGGAGCGAAGCTTTCTTT. This codes for CSVAAGSEAFF.

The table lists this clone with a few counts. V gene TRBV28 combines with J gene TRBJ2-1; D is unresolved. Germline V lookup: CDR1 MDHEN, CDR2 SYDVKM. CDR3 size: 14 residues. V lost 8 bases and J 0 bases, leaving 11 bases between the germline ends. In DNA form, the CDR3 reads TGTGCCAGCGGGTTGGGTAGCTCCTACAATGAGCAGTTCTTC. It translates to CASGLGSSYNEQFF.

This clone was detected only once. The DNA is left out, because the CDR3 cannot be placed on it with certainty; the CDR3 is given as TCRdb lists it. The rearrangement joins TRBV29-1 to TRBJ1-1; the table's D call, TRBD1, was not checked against the DNA. Per the germline V gene, CDR1 is SQVTM and CDR2 is ANQGSEA. Counting both end residues, the CDR3 totals 11 amino acids. The CDR3 sequence: CSVGYGTGSFF.

V is TRBV12-2 and J is TRBJ2-7; the table's D call of TRBD2 was not tested on the DNA. TRBV12-2 is designated a pseudogene. The CDR3 is 16 residues long. CDR3 sequence: CASRLESSGRADEQYF. In DNA form, the CDR3 reads TGTGCAAGTCGCTTAGAAAGTAGCGGGAGGGCCGACGAGCAGTACTTC.

This clone has just a few counts. The chain is built from TRBV29-1 and TRBJ2-7; 9 bases fit TRBD1. This CDR3 has 12 residues. Germline values: CDR1 SQVTM, CDR2 ANQGSEA. V lost 6 bases and J lost 6; bases outside the gene matches: 6. The CDR3 nucleotides read TGCAGCGTGAGGGGGGACAGGGTCGAGCAGTACTTC. The encoded protein is CSVRGDRVEQYF.

This clone has a handful of counts. The chain couples TRBV29-1 to TRBJ2-3, with TRBD2 as a possible D gene (5 bases). The CDR3 is 13 amino acids. Trimming removed 5 bases at V and 1 base at J, with 10 bases between. Per germline, CDR1 SQVTM and CDR2 ANQGSEA. CDR3 nucleotides: TGCAGCGTTAGGGAAGCGGGCACAGATACGCAGTATTTT. Protein product: CSVREAGTDTQYF.

The table lists this clone with a count of one. The chain couples TRBV7-3 to TRBJ2-1; perhaps D is TRBD1 or TRBD2 (5 bases each). The CDR3 sequence is 16 residues long. The germline V and J ends were trimmed by 2 bases and 2 bases, with 13 bases remaining between them. Germline loops: CDR1 SGHTA, CDR2 FQGTGA. The CDR3 DNA follows: TGTGCCAGCAGCTTAGAGGGACCAGGCCCCTACAATGAGCAGTTCTTC. Residues: CASSLEGPGPYNEQFF.

This rearrangement joins TRBV30 to TRBJ2-1, with 12 bases fitting TRBD2. This CDR3 is built from 14 residues. Trimming took 5 bases from V and 4 from J; bases not matched to a gene: 3. The germline V gene has CDR1 GTSNPN and CDR2 SVGIG (reference sequence). In DNA form, the CDR3 reads TGTGCCTGGGGACTAGCGGGACCATACAATGAGCAGTTCTTC. It codes for CAWGLAGPYNEQFF.

The chain uses TRBV6-5 and TRBJ2-5; 8 nucleotides align to TRBD1. Trimming at V came to 5 bases and at J to 2 bases, leaving 7 bases not matched to a gene. Germline V gives CDR1 MNHEY, CDR2 SVGAGI. This CDR3 spans 15 amino acids. Here the CDR3 reads CASSPGQGHQETQYF. The CDR3 DNA is TGTGCCAGCAGTCCAGGACAGGGCCATCAAGAGACCCAGTACTTC.

For this clone: The same CDR3 arises from other DNA sequences in this sample as well. This sequence joins TRBV29-1 and TRBJ1-2; the match to TRBD1 covers 9 bases. Germline assignment: CDR1 SQVTM and CDR2 ANQGSEA. The V segment lost 6 bases and the J segment 3 bases; nucleotides outside the gene matches: 2. This CDR3 contains 12 residues. The CDR3 here is CSVRTGDYGYTF. Here the CDR3 DNA reads TGCAGCGTACGGACAGGGGACTATGGCTACACCTTC. The whole variable domain, remainder taken from reference TRBV29-1 and TRBJ1-2, is SAVISQKPSRDICQRGTSLTIQCQVDSQVTMMFWYRQQPGQSLTLIATANQGSEATYESGFVIDKFPISRPNLTFSTLTVSNMSPEDSSIYLCSVRTGDYGYTFGSGTRLTVV.

The chain employs TRBV25-1 and TRBJ2-1; maybe TRBD2 (6 bases). Per germline, CDR1 MGHDK and CDR2 SYGVNS. The CDR3 has 14 residues. Trimming took off 5 bases at V and 5 bases at J, with 13 bases between the two ends. This CDR3 reads CASSPLLANNEQFF. For the CDR3, the DNA is TGTGCCAGCAGTCCTCTCCTAGCGAACAATGAGCAGTTCTTC.

The CDR3 DNA reads TGCGCCAGCAGCATGGGACAGTATAACTATGGCTACACCTTC. Translation gives CASSMGQYNYGYTF. The rearrangement joins TRBV5-1 to TRBJ1-2; 7 bases map to TRBD1. Trimming at V came to 4 bases and at J to 1 base, leaving 4 bases not matched to a gene. This CDR3 comprises 14 residues. Germline values: CDR1 SGHRS, CDR2 YFSETQ.

The chain employs TRBV5-1 and TRBJ2-1; D gene unclear. This CDR3 spans 15 amino acids. V was clipped by 6 bases and J by 0 bases, with 13 bases between them. Germline CDR1 SGHRS, CDR2 YFSETQ. The CDR3 sequence: CASNSGPRSYNEQFF. The CDR3 nucleotides read TGCGCCAGCAATAGTGGGCCCCGCTCCTACAATGAGCAGTTCTTC.

This clone was picked up a small number of times. This sequence joins TRBV7-9 and TRBJ2-7, with 7 bases fitting TRBD2. After removal of 1 base from V and 2 bases from J, the junction contained 5 bases not matched to a gene. The CDR3 has 15 residues. Germline-derived CDR1 and CDR2 are SEHNR and FQNEAQ (reference sequence). CDR3 amino acids: CASSLVGGTTYEQYF. The CDR3 DNA sequence: TGTGCCAGCAGCTTAGTCGGAGGGACTACCTACGAGCAGTACTTC.

The gene calls are TRBV5-1 and TRBJ1-5, with 8 bases matching TRBD1. The J segment lost 5 bases and the V segment lost 0 bases, leaving 7 bases of the junction unmatched. This CDR3 spans 16 amino acids. CDR1 and CDR2 from the germline V gene are SGHRS and YFSETQ. The DNA for the CDR3 is TGCGCCAGCAGCTTGGAAGACAGGGGTGGCGATCAGCCCCAGCATTTT. Protein sequence: CASSLEDRGGDQPQHF.

In this sample, this clone turned up a few times. The chain couples TRBV4-1 to TRBJ2-5; TRBD2 aligns across 7 bases. The CDR3 consists of 13 residues. Trimming removed 3 bases from V and 9 bases from J; junction bases left unmatched: 7. Looked up from germline, CDR1 is MGHRA and CDR2 is YSYEKL. The CDR3 DNA reads as TGCGCCAGCAGCCAGGGGAGGGGATTGGCCCAGTACTTC. As protein: CASSQGRGLAQYF.